The next 30 T cell receptor beta chains were all read from a single sample in a study of regulatory T cells in long-lasting Graves disease. Building of the TCR beta libraries involved iRepertoire HTBI primers and Arm-PCR of CDR3 regions. TCRdb called the multiplex PCR reads again in MiXCR, with one record for every CDR3 protein. The table includes 350,000 to 500,000 distinct CDR3 sequences, approximately 14% detected once. Time point in this sample: newly diagnosed GD, antithyroid drugs for less than 3 months. Following extraction of RNA from PBMCs, that RNA was used to make the TCR library. In addition, the sample was reused for a study of T cells in Graves' hyperthyroidism and ophthalmopathy.

The sample here was peripheral blood mononuclear cells (PBMCs), taken at new diagnosis, from a patient treated with antithyroid drugs. Receptors were obtained from a woman between 45 and 60 years old with Graves disease.

This clonotype was found a few times. CDR3 nucleotide sequence: TGTGCCTGGAGAGTCCCCGGTCGCGGAACCTACGAGCAGTACTTC. Protein product: CAWRVPGRGTYEQYF. The rearrangement uses TRBV30 and TRBJ2-7; no clear D. Trimming pared 3 bases from V and 2 bases from J, leaving 17 bases between. Looked up from germline, CDR1 is GTSNPN and CDR2 is SVGIG (reference sequence). The CDR3 length is 15 residues. Based on the CDR3 plus reference TRBV30 and TRBJ2-7, the full variable domain is SQTIHQWPATLVQPVGSPLSLECTVEGTSNPNLYWYRQAAGRGLQLLFYSVGIGQISSEVPQNLSASRPQDRQFILSSKKLLLSDSGFYLCAWRVPGRGTYEQYFGPGTRLTVT.

The table lists this clonotype with a few counts. The chain recombines TRBV9 with TRBJ2-1; the match to TRBD2 covers 11 bases. Germline lookup yields CDR1 SGDLS and CDR2 YYNGEE. V lost 4 bases to trimming and J lost 7 bases; unmatched junction nucleotides: 16. The CDR3 is 18 residues long. DNA of the CDR3: TGTGCCAGCAGCTTCCGTCCCTGGCTAGCGGGAGGAAGGAATGAGCAGTTCTTC. Translating gives CASSFRPWLAGGRNEQFF.

This rearrangement joins TRBV30 to TRBJ2-3, with D perhaps assigned TRBD1 or TRBD2 (5 bases each). Germline V gene data show CDR1 as GTSNPN and CDR2 as SVGIG (reference sequence). The CDR3 spans 14 residues. The V end was cut by 2 bases, the J end by 1 base, with 10 bases between. CDR3 coding DNA: TGTGCCTGGAGTAGGGGACGGGGCACAGATACGCAGTATTTT. Protein sequence: CAWSRGRGTDTQYF.

This clonotype was detected many times. J is TRBJ1-5 and V is TRBV10-2; the D is unclear. Germline V gene lookup returns CDR1 WSHSY and CDR2 SAAADI. CDR3 length: 15 residues. V was cut by 0 bases and J by 9 bases, with 15 bases left in between. The CDR3 nucleotides are TGCGCCAGCAGTGAGTCGATGACGGCACACGGGCCCCAGCATTTT. Its protein product is CASSESMTAHGPQHF.

The chain links TRBV3-1 to TRBJ1-5, with D uncertain. Germline CDR1 is LGHDT and CDR2 is YNNKEL (reference sequence). Trimming removed 1 base from V and 10 bases from J, with 8 bases in between. CDR3 size: 12 residues. The CDR3 nucleotides read TGTGCCAGCAGCCAAGTAGGGCGTCCCCAGCATTTT. This encodes CASSQVGRPQHF.

In regard to this clonotype: Just one base apart from a much larger clone, this may be a read error. The V and J genes are TRBV5-1 and TRBJ2-3; D perhaps matches TRBD1 (6 bases). CDR3 length: 15 residues. Germline values: CDR1 SGHRS, CDR2 YFSETQ. The CDR3 protein is CASSSEQGITDAQYF. CDR3 sequence (DNA): TGCGCCAGCAGCTCCGAACAGGGTATAACAGATGCGCAGTATTTT.

This chain links TRBV9 with TRBJ2-1, with 13 bases identical to TRBD2. Germline V gives CDR1 SGDLS, CDR2 YYNGEE. The CDR3 has 15 amino acids. The V and J ends lost 3 bases and 8 bases, in that order; junction bases with no gene match: 5. The CDR3 sequence is CASSEEGLAGDEQFF. The CDR3 DNA is TGTGCCAGCAGCGAAGAAGGACTAGCGGGAGATGAGCAGTTCTTC.

There are a few counts of this clonotype. The rearrangement uses TRBV15 and TRBJ1-5; D possibly corresponds to TRBD1 (5 bases). CDR3 size: 16 residues. Germline assignment: CDR1 LNHNV and CDR2 YYDKDF (reference sequence). The V end lost 0 bases, the J end lost 6 bases, and 15 bases lay between the germline ends. CDR3 in DNA: TGTGCCACCAGCAGAGATAATTATGAGGGGATTCAGCCCCAGCATTTT. The encoded protein is CATSRDNYEGIQPQHF.

This clonotype has ten or more counts. CDR3 sequence (DNA): TGTGCCATCAGTGAGTCGTTGCCAGGGAGCAATGGCTACACCTTC. Translation gives CAISESLPGSNGYTF. The rearrangement uses TRBV10-3 and TRBJ1-2; TRBD1 might be the D (5 bases). Trimming took 0 bases from V and 6 from J, leaving 14 bases between them. CDR3 length: 15 amino acids. Germline CDR1 reads ENHRY; CDR2 reads SYGVKD.

This clonotype was seen a handful of times. The V call is TRBV9, the J call TRBJ1-6, with D perhaps matching TRBD1 (6 bases). CDR3 size: 14 residues. The germline gives CDR1 SGDLS, CDR2 YYNGEE. V gave up 3 bases and J gave up 7 bases, with 11 bases separating them. CDR3 in DNA: TGTGCCAGCAGCGGCGGGGGCAACAATTCACCCCTCCACTTT. Translation gives CASSGGGNNSPLHF.

This clonotype came up many times. The chain combines TRBV11-2 with TRBJ2-5; D unresolved. CDR1 and CDR2 from the germline V gene are SGHAT and FQNNGV. Trimming left V 1 base short and J 5 bases short, with 5 bases between. CDR3 length: 12 amino acids. CDR3 nucleotide sequence: TGTGCCAGCAGCTTAGTCTCGGAGACCCAGTACTTC. This codes for CASSLVSETQYF.

In this sample, this clonotype turned up many times. The V call is TRBV28, the J call TRBJ2-7; 9 bases align to TRBD1. V shed 6 bases, J shed 3 bases, and the junction held 9 bases outside the gene matches. Germline assignment: CDR1 MDHEN and CDR2 SYDVKM. The CDR3 contains 15 residues. CDR3 amino acids: CASSNPRDRVYEQYF. The CDR3 bases are TGTGCCAGCAGCAACCCCCGGGACAGGGTCTACGAGCAGTACTTC.

CDR3 in amino acids: CASSLIAASGNNQETQYF. CDR3 DNA: TGTGCCAGCAGTTTGATTGCGGCTAGCGGGAATAACCAAGAGACCCAGTACTTC. The V gene is TRBV6-2 or TRBV6-3, the J gene TRBJ2-5; 9 bases map to TRBD2. The CDR3 loop spans 18 amino acids. Trimming at V came to 4 bases and at J to 0 bases, leaving 12 bases not matched to a gene. CDR1 is MNHEY and CDR2 is SVGEGT in the germline V gene.

This clonotype was found many times. The gene calls are TRBV6-5 and TRBJ2-4; D might be TRBD1 or TRBD2, each matching 5 bases. This CDR3 is 15 amino acids long. CDR1 MNHEY and CDR2 SVGAGI come from the germline V gene. V lost 0 bases and J lost 6, with 12 bases in between. This CDR3 reads CASSYSRGQGNIQYF. The CDR3 DNA sequence: TGTGCCAGCAGTTACTCTCGGGGCCAGGGAAACATTCAGTACTTC.

Only a few counts were recorded for this clonotype. This chain links TRBV25-1 with TRBJ2-1; D is undetermined. The CDR3 totals 16 residues. Trimming shortened V by 2 bases and J by 1 base, and 12 bases separated the two germline ends. Germline values: CDR1 MGHDK, CDR2 SYGVNS. The CDR3 sequence: CASSERVGRSYNEQFF. In DNA form, the CDR3 reads TGTGCCAGCAGTGAAAGGGTGGGCAGGTCCTACAATGAGCAGTTCTTC.

This chain links TRBV29-1 with TRBJ2-1, with 10 nucleotides matching TRBD2. Germline loops: CDR1 SQVTM, CDR2 ANQGSEA. This CDR3 is built from 15 residues. The V segment lost 4 bases and the J segment 5 bases; nucleotides outside the gene matches: 8. The DNA for the CDR3 is TGCAGCGTTGCTTTTCGACTAGCGGGTAACAATGAGCAGTTCTTC. Translation gives CSVAFRLAGNNEQFF.

This clonotype was counted many times. J is TRBJ2-1 and V is TRBV5-4; 9 positions match TRBD1. The J call may not be correct, given that the DNA end is closer to TRBJ2-5. This CDR3 spans 15 amino acids. Germline V gene data show CDR1 as SGHNT and CDR2 as YYREEE (reference sequence). The CDR3: CASSLGPTGGETQYF. The CDR3 DNA reads TGTGCCAGCAGCTTGGGACCTACAGGGGGCGAGACCCAGTACTTC.

This clonotype was recorded a few times. The rearrangement uses TRBV29-1 and TRBJ2-7, with 8 bases fitting TRBD2. Germline V gene lookup returns CDR1 SQVTM and CDR2 ANQGSEA. This CDR3 spans 13 amino acids. After removal of 7 bases from V and 0 bases from J, the junction contained 5 bases not matched to a gene. This chain's CDR3 is CSAGGVFSYEQYF. In nucleotides, the CDR3 is TGCAGCGCCGGGGGGGTGTTCTCCTACGAGCAGTACTTC.

This clonotype was seen many times. This chain links TRBV28 with TRBJ2-5; D unresolved. CDR1 is MDHEN and CDR2 is SYDVKM in the germline V gene. The CDR3 length is 14 residues. With 2 bases removed from V and 1 base from J, the gap between germline ends came to 8 bases. CDR3 protein: CASSLPNTQETQYF. The CDR3 DNA is TGTGCCAGCAGTTTACCCAACACCCAAGAGACCCAGTACTTC.

This sequence joins TRBV10-3 and TRBJ2-2; perhaps TRBD2 as D (5 bases). This CDR3 spans 14 amino acids. V gave up 6 bases and J gave up 1 base, with 9 bases separating them. Germline values: CDR1 ENHRY, CDR2 SYGVKD. The CDR3 region is CAISGIGNTGELFF. CDR3 DNA: TGTGCCATCAGCGGGATAGGGAACACCGGGGAGCTGTTTTTT.

This clonotype was detected once. The chain is built from TRBV4-2 and TRBJ1-2, with 8 bases lining up with TRBD1. Germline V CDR1 and CDR2: LGHNA, YNFKEQ. This CDR3 is built from 16 residues. The J segment lost 7 bases and the V segment lost 1 base, leaving 11 bases of the junction unmatched. CDR3 loop: CASSQATLDRAGGYTF. CDR3 nucleotides: TGTGCCAGCAGCCAAGCCACCCTGGACAGGGCCGGTGGCTACACCTTC.

This clonotype came up many times. V and J are TRBV2 and TRBJ2-1; 11 bases align to TRBD1. The CDR3 has 15 residues. Looked up from germline, CDR1 is SNHLY and CDR2 is FYNNEI. The junction had 9 bases not matched to a gene; V was cut back by 7 bases and J by 7 bases. CDR3 amino acids: CASNSRDRGFNEQFF. CDR3 in DNA: TGTGCCAGCAATTCCCGGGACAGGGGGTTTAATGAGCAGTTCTTC.

This clonotype was observed many times. CDR3 residues: CASSPFSGTGKQFF. CDR3 nucleotide sequence: TGTGCCAGCAGCCCTTTTTCCGGGACAGGGAAGCAGTTCTTC. This rearrangement joins TRBV28 to TRBJ2-1, with 9 positions matching TRBD1. V lost 6 bases to trimming and J lost 11 bases; unmatched junction nucleotides: 11. Germline CDR1 MDHEN, CDR2 SYDVKM. This CDR3 region has 14 residues.

This chain connects TRBV10-3 to TRBJ2-2; TRBD2 agrees at 8 bases. Germline V gene sequence: CDR1 ENHRY, CDR2 SYGVKD. The CDR3 contains 15 residues. The junction had 13 bases not matched to a gene; V was cut back by 9 bases and J by 7 bases. CDR3 nucleotides: TGTGCCATTAAACCGGGACTAGAGCTTGGCGGGGAGCTGTTTTTT. This sequence encodes CAIKPGLELGGELFF.

The rearrangement uses TRBV5-1 and TRBJ2-2; no clear D gene. In germline, CDR1 is SGHRS, CDR2 YFSETQ. The CDR3 sequence is 13 residues long. Trimming cost V 7 bases and J 6 bases, with 13 bases left between them. CDR3 coding DNA: TGCGCCAGCCGACCCTCCGACCCCGGGGAGCTGTTTTTT. Its translation: CASRPSDPGELFF.

The gene calls are TRBV28 and TRBJ2-5, with TRBD2 matching over 8 bases. V shed 6 bases, J shed 6 bases, and the junction held 15 bases outside the gene matches. This CDR3 has 16 amino acids. Germline V lookup: CDR1 MDHEN, CDR2 SYDVKM. The CDR3 bases are TGTGCCAGCAGGGTTAGCGGGAAAACGTACGCCCAGACCCAGTACTTC. Its protein product is CASRVSGKTYAQTQYF.

At least ten counts were recorded for this clonotype. The chain couples TRBV9 to TRBJ2-5, with 8 bases matching TRBD2. CDR1 is SGDLS, CDR2 YYNGEE, per germline. V dropped 6 bases and J dropped 5; count of bases not matched to a gene: 12. This CDR3 spans 15 amino acids. CDR3: CASTGGAGVLETQYF. DNA for the CDR3: TGTGCCAGCACCGGGGGGGCGGGAGTGCTGGAGACCCAGTACTTC.

This clonotype was recorded a few times. The rearrangement joins TRBV3-1 to TRBJ1-3; D is possibly TRBD1 (5 bases). Per germline, CDR1 LGHDT and CDR2 YNNKEL (reference sequence). The CDR3 length is 15 residues. V was clipped by 4 bases and J by 0 bases, with 10 bases between them. The CDR3, as DNA: TGTGCCAGCAGCCTTAGGGGCCGCTCTGGAAACACCATATATTTT. Translation: CASSLRGRSGNTIYF.

This clonotype has at least ten counts. The chain uses TRBV29-1 and TRBJ1-1; D remains ambiguous. Trimming took 1 base from V and 6 from J, leaving 15 bases between them. The CDR3 contains 14 residues. Germline V CDR1 and CDR2: SQVTM, ANQGSEA. CDR3 in amino acids: CSVEGLSGSAEAFF. The CDR3 DNA sequence: TGCAGCGTTGAAGGATTATCAGGATCAGCTGAAGCTTTCTTT.

This clonotype was recorded a few times. Germline and junction disagree at one end, which may indicate a read error. This chain's CDR3 is CASSSELAGGGDTQYF. The CDR3 DNA is TGTGCTAGCAGCTCCGAACTAGCGGGAGGTGGAGATACGCAGTATTTT. The V gene is TRBV7-7, the J gene TRBJ2-3; TRBD2 aligns across 12 bases. Germline V gene lookup returns CDR1 SSHAT and CDR2 FNYEAQ (reference sequence). This CDR3 region has 16 residues.